This T cell receptor beta chain was recovered during a study of T cells in localized non-small cell lung cancer. The data were produced by immunoSEQ multiplex PCR, yet TCRdb's version contains in-frame clones alone and is incomplete. The sample has some 30,000 clones, 80% to 95% seen once; the top ten hold roughly 12%. CDR1 MGHDK and CDR2 SYGVNS come from the germline V gene. The CDR3 consists of 12 residues. V was cut by 4 bases and J by 7 bases, with 11 bases left in between. This receptor was taken from a female donor over 55 with stage II lung adenocarcinoma. Specimen: peripheral blood mononuclear cells, collected before any cancer treatment. V is TRBV25-1 and J is TRBJ2-7; D gene unclear. CDR3 coding DNA: TGTGCCAGCAGTGGCTCCAGTGGTGAGCAGTACTTC. This encodes CASSGSSGEQYF.